This passage covers 29 T cell receptor beta chains from one sample sequenced in a study of blood T cell repertoires in COVID-19. The protocol was immunoSEQ multiplex PCR, while the TCRdb copy is restricted to in-frame clones and leaves out a portion. The table includes about 59,000 clones, 87% detected once. The material sequenced was peripheral blood. These receptors were collected from a man in his sixties with active or convalescent COVID-19.

The V call is TRBV6-5, the J call TRBJ1-1; 8 nucleotides agree with TRBD1. V was clipped by 5 bases and J by 0 bases; unmatched bases: 2. The V gene's germline CDR1 is MNHEY and CDR2 SVGAGI. This CDR3 comprises 14 residues. Here the CDR3 reads CASSQGALNTEAFF. CDR3 DNA sequence: TGTGCCAGCAGTCAGGGGGCCTTGAACACTGAAGCTTTCTTT.

The chain links TRBV5-1 to TRBJ2-1, with D perhaps matching TRBD2 (6 bases). V was shortened by 0 bases and J by 4 bases, with 8 bases between the two germline ends. The CDR3 covers 14 residues. The germline CDR1 and CDR2 sequences are SGHRS and YFSETQ. The CDR3 DNA sequence: TGCGCCAGCAGCTTGGCGGGGGTGTACAATGAGCAGTTCTTC. It is translated as CASSLAGVYNEQFF. The full variable domain, its missing parts supplied by reference TRBV5-1 and TRBJ2-1, is KAGVTQTPRYLIKTRGQQVTLSCSPISGHRSVSWYQQTPGQGLQFLFEYFSETQRNKGNFPGRFSGRQFSNSRSEMNVSTLELGDSALYLCASSLAGVYNEQFFGPGTRLTVL.

V is TRBV19 and J is TRBJ1-1; D gene ambiguous. This CDR3 is 14 amino acids long. The V gene lost 3 bases and the J gene lost 1 base, with 9 bases spanning the gap. CDR1 and CDR2 from the germline V gene are LNHDA and SQIVND (reference sequence). The CDR3 DNA reads TGTGCCAGTAGTATCCTTCGGGGGAACACTGAAGCTTTCTTT. Its translation is CASSILRGNTEAFF.

The chain joins TRBV12-5 to TRBJ2-2; 8 nucleotides align to TRBD1. CDR1 is LGHNT and CDR2 is FRNRAP in the germline V gene. CDR3 length: 16 amino acids. Trimming at V came to 5 bases and at J to 1 base, leaving 6 bases not matched to a gene. The CDR3 DNA reads TGTGCTAGTGGTCCGAGGACAGGGTTGAACACCGGGGAGCTGTTTTTT. Translated, it gives CASGPRTGLNTGELFF.

The V gene is TRBV18, the J gene TRBJ1-4; TRBD1 matches at 8 bases. CDR1 is KGHSH and CDR2 is LQKENI in the germline V gene. Trimming cost V 3 bases and J 5 bases; bases outside gene matches: 8. This CDR3 contains 16 residues. The CDR3 sequence: CASSPKAGGNNEKLFF. The CDR3 nucleotides read TGTGCCAGCTCACCCAAGGCAGGGGGCAACAATGAAAAACTGTTTTTT.

The V and J genes are TRBV28 and TRBJ1-6; 10 bases align to TRBD1. Germline CDR1 is MDHEN and CDR2 is SYDVKM. Trimming took 9 bases from V and 10 from J; bases not matched to a gene: 6. The CDR3 consists of 13 residues. The CDR3: CASVGQGYSPLHF. CDR3 coding DNA: TGTGCCAGTGTGGGACAGGGGTACTCACCCCTCCACTTT.

The table lists this clone with a count of one. The V call is TRBV6-5, the J call TRBJ2-1, with a weak D call TRBD2 (5 bases). This CDR3 is built from 16 residues. The germline V gene has CDR1 MNHEY and CDR2 SVGAGI. Deletions cut 0 bases from V and 9 bases from J, with 18 bases between. The DNA for the CDR3 is TGTGCCAGCAGTTACTCAAGGCCGCCGATGAGCGGTGAGCAGTTCTTC. Its translation: CASSYSRPPMSGEQFF.

The chain has TRBV27 and TRBJ1-1, with unresolved D. The length of the CDR3 is 14 residues. V lost 3 bases and J 4 bases, leaving 12 bases between the germline ends. Per the germline V gene, CDR1 is MNHEY and CDR2 is SMNVEV (reference sequence). As DNA, the CDR3 is TGTGCCAGCAGTTTTCGACGGGAGGGCACTGAAGCTTTCTTT. Its protein product is CASSFRREGTEAFF.

V and J are TRBV27 and TRBJ1-1; D is perhaps TRBD1 (5 bases). Germline loops: CDR1 MNHEY, CDR2 SMNVEV (reference sequence). V gave up 4 bases and J gave up 6 bases, with 12 bases separating them. CDR3 length: 13 amino acids. The CDR3 sequence: CASSSWGRAEAFF. CDR3 DNA: TGTGCCAGCAGTTCTTGGGGGAGGGCTGAAGCTTTCTTT.

The chain has TRBV2 and TRBJ2-7; the D gene is possibly TRBD1 (6 bases). Trimming removed 4 bases from V and 2 bases from J, with 9 bases in between. The CDR3 extends over 13 amino acids. Germline assignment: CDR1 SNHLY and CDR2 FYNNEI. The CDR3 sequence is CASSVPGAYEQYF. The DNA of the CDR3 is TGTGCCAGCAGTGTCCCAGGGGCCTACGAGCAGTACTTC.

This rearrangement joins TRBV2 to TRBJ1-2, with 9 bases aligning to TRBD1. Germline lookup yields CDR1 SNHLY and CDR2 FYNNEI. J gave up 2 bases and V 3 bases, and 1 base lay outside the gene matches. The CDR3 is 14 residues long. The CDR3 nucleotides are TGTGCCAGCAGTGAGGGGACAGGGAACTATGGCTACACCTTC. Translated, it gives CASSEGTGNYGYTF. Full variable domain (remainder filled in from reference TRBV2 and TRBJ1-2): EPEVTQTPSHQVTQMGQEVILRCVPISNHLYFYWYRQILGQKVEFLVSFYNNEISEKSEIFDDQFSVERPDGSNFTLKIRSTKLEDSAMYFCASSEGTGNYGYTFGSGTRLTVV.

The V call is TRBV7-9, the J call TRBJ2-1; 11 bases align to TRBD2. V was clipped by 3 bases and J by 7 bases; unmatched bases: 11. Germline CDR1 and CDR2: SEHNR and FQNEAQ (reference sequence). This CDR3 spans 17 amino acids. CDR3 nucleotides: TGTGCCAGCAGCTTCGTCCTAACTAGCGGGAGAACTAATGAGCAGTTCTTC. Residues: CASSFVLTSGRTNEQFF.

This clone was observed once. The chain joins TRBV6-5 to TRBJ1-1; 9 bases align to TRBD1. Germline CDR1 and CDR2: MNHEY and SVGAGI. The CDR3 has 12 residues. The junction had 8 bases not matched to a gene; V was cut back by 8 bases and J by 10 bases. The CDR3: CASGWDRERAFF. CDR3 sequence (DNA): TGTGCCAGCGGATGGGACAGGGAGAGAGCTTTCTTT.

The V and J genes are TRBV6-5 and TRBJ1-2, with D perhaps matching TRBD1 (5 bases). Trimming removed 4 bases from V and 5 bases from J, with 20 bases in between. The germline gives CDR1 MNHEY, CDR2 SVGAGI. This CDR3 is 16 amino acids long. The CDR3 protein is CASSFVWGLPSYGYTF. CDR3 sequence (DNA): TGTGCCAGCAGTTTTGTGTGGGGCTTACCGTCTTATGGCTACACCTTC.

CDR3 sequence (DNA): TGTGCCAGCAAGACAGGGACACGCTCTAACAATGAGCAGTTCTTC. Protein product: CASKTGTRSNNEQFF. V gene TRBV11-2 combines with J gene TRBJ2-1; 7 nucleotides match TRBD1. The CDR3 sequence is 15 residues long. Per the germline V gene, CDR1 is SGHAT and CDR2 is FQNNGV. V shed 7 bases, J shed 5 bases, and the junction held 11 bases outside the gene matches.

The chain has TRBV7-3 and TRBJ2-3; the match to TRBD2 covers 13 bases. Per germline, CDR1 SGHTA and CDR2 FQGTGA. V was clipped by 5 bases and J by 8 bases; unmatched bases: 10. The CDR3 loop spans 16 amino acids. For the CDR3, the DNA is TGTGCCAGCAGCCCCACCTCCGGACTAGCGGGGGTTACGCAGTATTTT. Amino acid sequence: CASSPTSGLAGVTQYF.

This rearrangement joins TRBV6-5 to TRBJ2-3, with 8 positions matching TRBD1. The J segment lost 2 bases and the V segment lost 8 bases, leaving 6 bases of the junction unmatched. The CDR3 has 14 residues. Germline CDR1 and CDR2: MNHEY and SVGAGI. CDR3 protein: CASLSDRVTDTQYF. The CDR3 DNA reads as TGTGCCAGCCTATCGGACAGGGTCACAGATACGCAGTATTTT.

The rearrangement links TRBV5-1 to TRBJ2-5, with D possibly TRBD1 on 7 matching bases. This CDR3 has 14 residues. CDR1 SGHRS and CDR2 YFSETQ come from the germline V gene. Trimming removed 0 bases from V and 5 bases from J, with 11 bases in between. This chain's CDR3 is CASSLDPGGETQYF. The CDR3, as DNA: TGCGCCAGCAGCTTGGACCCAGGGGGGGAGACCCAGTACTTC.

This clone was detected once. The chain couples TRBV6-5 to TRBJ2-7; no firm D call. CDR1 MNHEY and CDR2 SVGAGI come from the germline V gene. This CDR3 has 14 residues. Trimming left V 0 bases short and J 6 bases short, with 12 bases between. The CDR3 coding sequence is TGTGCCAGCAGTTACTCTACGGGTTTCAGCGAGCAGTACTTC. Protein: CASSYSTGFSEQYF.

V gene TRBV23-1 combines with J gene TRBJ2-1; weak D call: TRBD2 (6 bases). TRBV23-1 is designated an ORF whose function remains uncertain. The CDR3 has 13 amino acids. For the CDR3, the DNA is TGCGCAGAAACCGGGACTCTAGACAATGAGCAGTTCTTC. This gives the protein CAETGTLDNEQFF.

The chain links TRBV3-1 (or the pseudogene TRBV3-2) to TRBJ2-3; tentatively, D is TRBD2 (6 bases). Germline V gene data show CDR1 as LGHDT and CDR2 as YNNKEL (reference sequence). The V and J ends lost 2 bases and 6 bases respectively, with 9 bases between them. This CDR3 comprises 13 residues. The CDR3 DNA reads as TGTGCCAGCAGCCAAATGGGGGGTGATACGCAGTATTTT. The encoded protein is CASSQMGGDTQYF.

The rearrangement joins TRBV5-1 to TRBJ2-1; 12 bases agree with TRBD2. The CDR3 has 17 amino acids. Germline CDR1 SGHRS, CDR2 YFSETQ. V was pared by 4 bases and J by 4 bases, with 9 bases of the junction left unmatched. DNA for the CDR3: TGCGCCAGCAGCCGGCGCTCTAGCGGGAGGGGTTACAATGAGCAGTTCTTC. It encodes CASSRRSSGRGYNEQFF.

The rearrangement joins TRBV27 to TRBJ2-6, with D unclear. The CDR3 covers 15 residues. V shed 6 bases and J shed 1 base, with 10 bases lying between them. Germline CDR1 MNHEY, CDR2 SMNVEV (reference sequence). The CDR3 bases are TGTGCCAGCAGCCGTCTGAGATCTGGGGCCAACGTCCTGACTTTC. Its translation: CASSRLRSGANVLTF.

V and J are TRBV5-6 and TRBJ1-1; D is uncertain. Germline V gene sequence: CDR1 SGHDT, CDR2 YYEEEE. The CDR3 is made up of 14 amino acids. Trimming cost V 3 bases and J 0 bases, with 9 bases left between them. CDR3 amino acids: CASSYRGLNTEAFF. For the CDR3, the DNA is TGTGCCAGCAGCTACCGGGGATTGAACACTGAAGCTTTCTTT.

The chain carries TRBV5-4 and TRBJ1-2; a weak D match, TRBD1 (6 bases). This CDR3 contains 14 residues. The germline V gene has CDR1 SGHNT and CDR2 YYREEE (reference sequence). Trimming stripped 6 bases from V and 8 bases from J, with 20 bases between. The CDR3 sequence: CASKSGGPGMGYTF. The DNA for the CDR3 is TGTGCCAGCAAATCGGGGGGCCCCGGGATGGGCTACACCTTC.

CDR3 in amino acids: CASSQEGARGETQYF. CDR3 in DNA: TGTGCCAGCAGCCAAGAGGGGGCGCGCGGGGAGACCCAGTACTTC. The chain carries TRBV3-1 (or the pseudogene TRBV3-2) and TRBJ2-5; D possibly corresponds to TRBD1 (6 bases). From germline, CDR1 is LGHDT and CDR2 YNNKEL (reference sequence). V shed 0 bases and J shed 5 bases, with 13 bases lying between them. The CDR3 runs to 15 residues.

The CDR3 reads CASSYPQGGGYTF. For the CDR3, the DNA is TGTGCCAGCAGTTACCCGCAGGGGGGTGGCTACACCTTC. The chain joins TRBV6-6 to TRBJ1-2, with 7 nucleotides matching TRBD1. The germline V gene has CDR1 MNHNY and CDR2 SVGAGI (reference sequence). With V trimmed by 2 bases and J by 7 bases, 4 bases remained unmatched. CDR3 length: 13 amino acids.

Note on this clone: At one end the junction does not follow the germline gene, possibly because of a read error. This chain links TRBV6-5 with TRBJ1-2; D is possibly TRBD1 (5 bases). Germline CDR1 reads MNHEY; CDR2 reads SVGAGI. This CDR3 has 14 amino acids. The CDR3 loop reads CASSTLGPNYDYTF. For the CDR3, the DNA is TGTGCCAGCAGTACCCTGGGGCCTAACTATGACTACACCTTC.

Only a few counts were recorded for this clone. The chain employs TRBV18 and TRBJ2-2; D not resolved. The V gene lost 4 bases and the J gene lost 7 bases, with 13 bases spanning the gap. The CDR3 spans 14 residues. From germline, CDR1 is KGHSH and CDR2 LQKENI. CDR3 amino acids: CASSRDTYGGELFF. The CDR3 DNA sequence: TGTGCCAGCTCACGTGACACATATGGCGGGGAGCTGTTTTTT.